Presented here are 24 T cell receptor beta chains from one specimen sequenced in a study of blood T cells in healthy people across ages. The use of a sample-barcoded 5' primer and a J-beta primer mix characterized a second PCR of 7 to 11 cycles. TCRdb analysed the 5' RACE reads with MiXCR anew, one entry per CDR3 protein. The table has about 1.6 million distinct CDR3 sequences, 30% to 40% seen once; the top ten hold around 10%. Material: blood. The receptors come from a woman in her twenties or thirties in good health.

This clonotype has just a few counts. The chain has TRBV12-3 or TRBV12-4 and TRBJ1-5, with a possible D match to TRBD1 (5 bases). The V gene lost 6 bases and the J gene lost 3 bases, with 12 bases spanning the gap. The CDR3 has 14 amino acids. The CDR3: CASSPRVVNQPQHF. Written as DNA, the CDR3 is TGTGCCAGCAGCCCCAGGGTAGTCAATCAGCCCCAGCATTTT.

Only a few counts were recorded for this clonotype. The chain couples TRBV11-1 to TRBJ2-3, with 11 bases matching TRBD2. The J segment lost 1 base and the V segment lost 3 bases, leaving 9 bases of the junction unmatched. Germline CDR1 SGHAT, CDR2 FQDESV (reference sequence). The CDR3 is 18 amino acids. CDR3 loop: CASSLKAGLAVRTDTQYF. The CDR3 nucleotides are TGTGCCAGCAGCTTGAAGGCGGGACTAGCGGTTCGCACAGATACGCAGTATTTT.

This clonotype was seen more than once but under ten times. The J gene is TRBJ2-7, the V gene TRBV6-2 or TRBV6-3; 7 nucleotides align to TRBD2. Losses at the gene ends were 5 bases for V and 2 bases for J; bases not matched to a gene: 15. Germline loops: CDR1 MNHEY, CDR2 SVGEGT. The CDR3 loop spans 17 amino acids. The DNA of the CDR3 is TGTGCCAGCAGTCGCCCCTTCGAGGGACTAACCGCCTACGAGCAGTACTTC. This gives the protein CASSRPFEGLTAYEQYF.

V usage is TRBV7-9 and J usage is TRBJ1-4; D is undetermined. Germline V CDR1 and CDR2: SEHNR, FQNEAQ (reference sequence). V dropped 6 bases and J dropped 6 bases, with 11 bases sitting between them. The CDR3 sequence is 13 residues long. The CDR3 nucleotides read TGTGCCAGCAGAGGGAGGCCCTATGAAAAACTGTTTTTT. This translates into CASRGRPYEKLFF.

This chain joins TRBV3-1 and TRBJ1-2; D remains unclear. This CDR3 has 10 residues. Germline loops: CDR1 LGHDT, CDR2 YNNKEL (reference sequence). V shed 6 bases and J shed 8 bases, with 7 bases lying between them. The CDR3 here is CASSPWGYTF. DNA of the CDR3: TGTGCCAGCAGTCCTTGGGGCTACACCTTC.

The V gene is TRBV6-6, the J gene TRBJ2-1, with D unresolved. Trimming pared 7 bases from V and 1 base from J, leaving 17 bases between. The germline CDR1 and CDR2 sequences are MNHNY and SVGAGI (reference sequence). The CDR3 length is 16 residues. The CDR3, as DNA: TGTGCCAGCACCGGGCAAGTAACGGATTCCTACAATGAGCAGTTCTTC. Protein product: CASTGQVTDSYNEQFF.

This clonotype was counted between two and nine times. The V call is TRBV7-3, the J call TRBJ2-5, with D perhaps matching TRBD1 (5 bases). V was trimmed by 1 base and J by 5 bases, leaving 11 bases between them. This CDR3 is 14 amino acids long. CDR1 SGHTA and CDR2 FQGTGA come from the germline V gene. The CDR3 nucleotides read TGTGCCAGCAGCTTAAGCGCAGGGATGGAGACCCAGTACTTC. It encodes CASSLSAGMETQYF.

The chain is built from TRBV28 and TRBJ2-7; D perhaps matches TRBD1 (6 bases). The V and J ends lost 8 bases and 6 bases respectively, with 14 bases between them. Germline assignment: CDR1 MDHEN and CDR2 SYDVKM. The CDR3 totals 12 residues. The CDR3 is CASCRGQAEQYF. CDR3 nucleotides: TGTGCCAGCTGCAGGGGTCAAGCCGAGCAGTACTTC.

This clonotype came up many times. This chain connects TRBV29-1 to TRBJ2-3; 11 bases map to TRBD2. The CDR3 totals 15 residues. The V and J ends lost 0 bases and 4 bases, in that order; junction bases with no gene match: 3. Per germline, CDR1 SQVTM and CDR2 ANQGSEA. CDR3 sequence (DNA): TGCAGCGTTGAAGAGTTACTAGCGGGAGCAGATACGCAGTATTTT. Amino acids: CSVEELLAGADTQYF.

This chain uses TRBV20-1 with TRBJ1-1, with a weak D call TRBD1 (5 bases). The CDR3 has 13 amino acids. V was clipped by 5 bases and J by 4 bases, with 14 bases between them. Germline CDR1 and CDR2: DFQATT and SNEGSKA (reference sequence). CDR3 sequence: CSAPHRQSTEAFF. The CDR3 DNA sequence: TGCAGTGCTCCCCACCGACAGAGCACTGAAGCTTTCTTT.

The V gene is TRBV10-3, the J gene TRBJ1-2; D unresolved. This CDR3 has 13 residues. V lost 6 bases, J lost 1 base, and 9 bases lay in between. Germline CDR1 is ENHRY and CDR2 is SYGVKD. CDR3 sequence: CAISSEGNYGYTF. The CDR3 DNA sequence: TGTGCCATCAGCTCCGAAGGTAACTATGGCTACACCTTC.

This clonotype came up a few times. J is TRBJ2-7 and V is TRBV20-1, with 10 bases that match TRBD2. Unmatched junction bases numbered 9, after V lost 0 bases and J lost 4 bases. Germline CDR1 is DFQATT and CDR2 is SNEGSKA (reference sequence). The CDR3 covers 16 residues. The CDR3 protein is CSAREAPGTSVYEQYF. CDR3 DNA: TGCAGTGCTAGAGAGGCCCCCGGGACTAGCGTGTACGAGCAGTACTTC.

About this clonotype: Sequence at one end of the junction differs from germline and may be a read error. This sequence joins TRBV2 and TRBJ2-1; 10 nucleotides agree with TRBD1. The germline gives CDR1 SNHLY, CDR2 FYNNEI. The CDR3 totals 13 residues. Here the CDR3 DNA reads TGTACCAGCAGGAGGGACAGGGGACGTGAGCAGTTCTTC. This encodes CTSRRDRGREQFF.

This clonotype was seen ten or more times. V gene TRBV25-1 combines with J gene TRBJ2-5; D not resolved. The CDR3 has 11 amino acids. Trimming removed 1 base from V and 10 bases from J, with 7 bases in between. Looked up from germline, CDR1 is MGHDK and CDR2 is SYGVNS. CDR3 amino acids: CASSELRIQYF. The CDR3 nucleotides are TGTGCCAGCAGTGAATTGAGGATCCAGTACTTC. The full variable domain, rest sourced from reference TRBV25-1 and TRBJ2-5, is EADIYQTPRYLVIGTGKKITLECSQTMGHDKMYWYQQDPGMELHLIHYSYGVNSTEKGDLSSESTVSRIRTEHFPLTLESARPSHTSQYLCASSELRIQYFGPGTRLLVL.

Only a few counts were recorded for this clonotype. The chain carries TRBV6-1 and TRBJ2-1; TRBD2 matches 8 bases. The V gene end was trimmed by 0 bases and the J gene end by 9 bases; junction bases not matched to a gene: 7. CDR3 size: 15 residues. In germline, CDR1 is MNHNS, CDR2 SASEGT. The CDR3 here is CASSEAAGGAIEQFF. In nucleotides, the CDR3 is TGTGCCAGCAGTGAAGCGGCGGGAGGTGCTATTGAGCAGTTCTTC.

The chain combines TRBV3-1 with TRBJ2-1, with D possibly matching TRBD2 (5 bases). Trimming shortened V by 0 bases and J by 13 bases, and 16 bases separated the two germline ends. This CDR3 comprises 14 residues. CDR1 LGHDT and CDR2 YNNKEL come from the germline V gene (reference sequence). The CDR3 sequence: CASSQDVYGLAQFF. The CDR3 bases are TGTGCCAGCAGCCAAGATGTTTACGGCCTAGCCCAGTTCTTC.

The chain recombines TRBV7-9 with TRBJ2-3; TRBD2 agrees at 12 bases. Trimming at V came to 5 bases and at J to 4 bases, leaving 10 bases not matched to a gene. CDR3 length: 17 residues. Germline assignment: CDR1 SEHNR and CDR2 FQNEAQ (reference sequence). The CDR3 loop is CASSPLTSGSRADTQYF. For the CDR3, the DNA is TGTGCCAGCAGCCCCTTGACTAGCGGGAGTAGGGCAGATACGCAGTATTTT.

This clonotype came up many times. The CDR3 protein is CSVFADTQYF. The CDR3 region has the DNA TGCAGCGTCTTCGCAGATACGCAGTATTTT. V and J are TRBV29-1 and TRBJ2-3; D not certain. Germline V gives CDR1 SQVTM, CDR2 ANQGSEA. The CDR3 spans 10 residues. V was pared by 6 bases and J by 4 bases, with 5 bases between.

The chain couples TRBV4-2 to TRBJ2-1; TRBD2 is a possible D gene (5 bases). The CDR3 length is 13 residues. V was clipped by 0 bases and J by 9 bases, with 9 bases between them. Germline CDR1 and CDR2: LGHNA and YNFKEQ. The CDR3 nucleotides read TGTGCCAGCAGCCAAGATGGACGGGGTGAGCAGTTCTTC. Translated, it gives CASSQDGRGEQFF.

With regard to this clonotype: A much larger clone differs by one base, so this may be a read error. Given the absence of the conserved phenylalanine or tryptophan at the CDR3 end, a read error is likely. The chain carries TRBV4-1 and TRBJ1-2; weak D call: TRBD1 (6 bases). The CDR3 totals 14 residues. V dropped 4 bases and J dropped 6 bases, with 15 bases sitting between them. Per the germline V gene, CDR1 is MGHRA and CDR2 is YSYEKL. The CDR3 protein is CASSLQAGDNGYTV. The DNA of the CDR3 is TGCGCCAGCAGCCTCCAGGCAGGGGACAATGGCTACACCGTC.

The J gene is TRBJ2-3, the V gene TRBV6-2 or TRBV6-3, with 8 bases lining up with TRBD2. V was clipped by 5 bases and J by 3 bases; unmatched bases: 7. Germline V gives CDR1 MNHEY, CDR2 SVGEGT. The CDR3 has 15 amino acids. The CDR3 sequence is CASSTGGLGTDTQYF. CDR3 DNA: TGTGCCAGCAGTACGGGGGGGCTTGGGACAGATACGCAGTATTTT.

This rearrangement joins TRBV3-1 to TRBJ2-5; D unresolved. Germline V CDR1 and CDR2: LGHDT, YNNKEL (reference sequence). The CDR3 covers 15 residues. Between the trimmed V and J ends, which lost 4 bases and 9 bases, there was a span of 21 bases. CDR3 DNA: TGTGCCAGCAGCCCCCTAGGGCAGCCTCAAATGGCCCAGTACTTC. Translation gives CASSPLGQPQMAQYF.

The gene calls are TRBV5-5 and TRBJ1-1; 7 bases are shared with TRBD1. In germline, CDR1 is SGHKS, CDR2 YYEKEE (reference sequence). V lost 3 bases and J lost 5; bases outside the gene matches: 7. This CDR3 region has 14 residues. CDR3 protein: CASSSRQGQTEAFF. The CDR3 DNA follows: TGTGCCAGCAGCTCCCGACAGGGACAAACTGAAGCTTTCTTT.

A few counts support this clonotype. The chain joins TRBV10-3 to TRBJ2-3; perhaps TRBD2 as D (5 bases). CDR1 ENHRY and CDR2 SYGVKD come from the germline V gene. The V and J ends lost 0 bases and 6 bases respectively, with 16 bases between them. This CDR3 comprises 16 residues. The CDR3 here is CAISESTGWVVDTQYF. As DNA, the CDR3 is TGTGCCATCAGTGAGTCGACGGGGTGGGTTGTCGATACGCAGTATTTT.